The 3 T cell receptor beta chains below all came from one sample that was sequenced in a study of response to subunit inactivated influenza vaccine. TCRdb called the RT-PCR reads again in MiXCR, with one record for every CDR3 protein. The data show fewer than 250,000 distinct CDR3 sequences, with over 13% seen just once and approximately 25% held by the top ten. The sequences come from CD8+ T cells sorted from PBMCs, collected more than 4 days after vaccination. These receptors were taken from a man aged 50 or older who received an inactivated influenza vaccine.

Worth noting for this clonotype: A much larger clone lies a single base off, so this may be a read error. The V call is TRBV12-3 or TRBV12-4, the J call TRBJ2-1, with TRBD2 as a possible D gene (6 bases). V was cut by 4 bases and J by 3 bases, with 7 bases left in between. There are 13 residues in the CDR3. CDR3 sequence: CASSSGGYNEQFF. The CDR3 bases are TGTGCCAGCAGTTCCGGGGGCTACAATGAGCAGTTCTTC.

The chain links TRBV5-6 to TRBJ2-7; no clear D gene. With 6 bases removed from V and 2 bases from J, the gap between germline ends came to 15 bases. The CDR3 runs 14 residues. The germline gives CDR1 SGHDT, CDR2 YYEEEE. The DNA for the CDR3 is TGTGCCAGCACCAACAGCGCCCGAGCCTACGAGCAGTACTTC. Translated: CASTNSARAYEQYF.

This clonotype came up a few times. V and J are TRBV10-2 and TRBJ1-1; D remains ambiguous. This CDR3 is built from 13 residues. Germline V gene data show CDR1 as WSHSY and CDR2 as SAAADI. The V and J ends lost 3 bases and 1 base respectively, with 6 bases between them. CDR3 DNA: TGCGCCAGCAGTGACAGTAAGAACACTGAAGCTTTCTTT. It yields the protein CASSDSKNTEAFF.